The 18 T cell receptor beta chains below all came from one sample that was sequenced in a study of control samples from healthy donors and cancer patients. TCRdb's table, derived via immunoSEQ multiplex PCR, lists solely in-frame clones and lacks some. Seen here are about 190,000 clones, about 91% observed once, and the top ten hold roughly 1.9%. Sequenced material: blood. Every receptor here comes from a young man in good health.

V gene TRBV2 combines with J gene TRBJ2-1; 8 bases are shared with TRBD1. V shed 2 bases and J 7 bases; nucleotides not matched to a gene: 4. Germline CDR1 is SNHLY and CDR2 is FYNNEI. CDR3 length: 14 residues. Written as DNA, the CDR3 is TGTGCCAGCAGTGAAAGTGGACAGGGTAATGAGCAGTTCTTC. Protein: CASSESGQGNEQFF. The variable domain in full, completed from reference TRBV2 and TRBJ2-1, reads EPEVTQTPSHQVTQMGQEVILRCVPISNHLYFYWYRQILGQKVEFLVSFYNNEISEKSEIFDDQFSVERPDGSNFTLKIRSTKLEDSAMYFCASSESGQGNEQFFGPGTRLTVL.

The rearrangement uses TRBV7-9 and TRBJ1-6; D unresolved. The V end lost 3 bases, the J end lost 8 bases, and 5 bases lay between the germline ends. The length of the CDR3 is 12 residues. Looked up from germline, CDR1 is SEHNR and CDR2 is FQNEAQ (reference sequence). The CDR3, as DNA: TGTGCCAGCAGCTTCGGTGATTCACCCCTCCACTTT. Its protein is CASSFGDSPLHF.

The rearrangement links TRBV29-1 to TRBJ1-2; D gene unclear. Trimming left V 4 bases short and J 0 bases short, with 9 bases between. The CDR3 consists of 13 residues. Germline V CDR1 and CDR2: SQVTM, ANQGSEA. DNA for the CDR3: TGCAGCGTTGGCCAGAGAGCTAACTATGGCTACACCTTC. This translates into CSVGQRANYGYTF.

The rearrangement links TRBV27 to TRBJ1-1; possible D gene TRBD1, 6 bases. V was cut by 0 bases and J by 0 bases, with 14 bases left in between. The CDR3 sequence is 17 residues long. Germline V gene lookup returns CDR1 MNHEY and CDR2 SMNVEV (reference sequence). CDR3 sequence reads: CASSLSGGGGMNTEAFF. The CDR3 DNA sequence: TGTGCCAGCAGTTTATCGGGGGGCGGGGGCATGAACACTGAAGCTTTCTTT.

V usage is TRBV20-1 and J usage is TRBJ1-1; D remains unclear. CDR1 and CDR2 (germline): DFQATT, SNEGSKA (reference sequence). CDR3 length: 10 amino acids. Between the trimmed V and J ends, which lost 5 bases and 4 bases, there was a span of 5 bases. CDR3 nucleotides: TGCAGTGCTGCAGGCACTGAAGCTTTCTTT. The encoded protein is CSAAGTEAFF.

This chain connects TRBV27 to TRBJ1-1; 7 bases line up with TRBD1. Germline CDR1 and CDR2: MNHEY and SMNVEV (reference sequence). With 5 bases clipped from V and 4 bases from J, the junction kept 7 bases outside the gene matches. This CDR3 spans 14 amino acids. CDR3 nucleotide sequence: TGTGCCAGCAGTCTTACAGGGGACGGCACTGAAGCTTTCTTT. The encoded protein is CASSLTGDGTEAFF.

This clone occurred once. The gene calls are TRBV23-1 and TRBJ1-3; D remains unclear. TRBV23-1 is marked as an open reading frame, function uncertain. The CDR3 length is 17 residues. V shed 2 bases and J shed 1 base, with 15 bases lying between them. CDR3 DNA: TGCGCCAGCAGTCAACAGGCCCATCCCTTTTCTGGAAACACCATATATTTT. It specifies CASSQQAHPFSGNTIYF.

The chain carries TRBV7-9 and TRBJ1-1, with D hard to call. The CDR3 is made up of 14 amino acids. Germline loops: CDR1 SEHNR, CDR2 FQNEAQ (reference sequence). Trimming took off 1 base at V and 4 bases at J, with 10 bases between the two ends. CDR3 residues: CASSLVSESTEAFF. CDR3 in DNA: TGTGCCAGCAGCTTAGTCTCTGAATCCACTGAAGCTTTCTTT.

The V and J genes are TRBV30 and TRBJ1-2; 7 bases are shared with TRBD1. This CDR3 has 12 residues. The trim removed 1 base at V and 5 bases at J, leaving 1 base unmatched. Per germline, CDR1 GTSNPN and CDR2 SVGIG (reference sequence). CDR3 region: CAWSGTGYGYTF. The CDR3 region has the DNA TGTGCCTGGAGTGGGACAGGATATGGCTACACCTTC.

Only one count was recorded for this clone. The V call is TRBV2, the J call TRBJ1-5, with D tentatively TRBD1 (6 bases). Trimming pared 4 bases from V and 2 bases from J, leaving 12 bases between. Germline CDR1 and CDR2: SNHLY and FYNNEI. This CDR3 has 15 amino acids. As DNA, the CDR3 is TGTGCCAGCAGTGCCGGCAGGGGTCGCAATCAGCCCCAGCATTTT. It encodes CASSAGRGRNQPQHF.

This chain joins TRBV19 and TRBJ2-5; 8 positions agree with TRBD2. CDR3 size: 14 residues. V shed 5 bases and J 2 bases; nucleotides not matched to a gene: 4. Germline-derived CDR1 and CDR2 are LNHDA and SQIVND (reference sequence). For the CDR3, the DNA is TGTGCCAGTAGTTCAGCTAGCGGGCAAGAGACCCAGTACTTC. This codes for CASSSASGQETQYF. The variable domain in full, with the rest retrieved from reference TRBV19 and TRBJ2-5, is DGGITQSPKYLFRKEGQNVTLSCEQNLNHDAMYWYRQDPGQGLRLIYYSQIVNDFQKGDIAEGYSVSREKKESFPLTVTSAQKNPTAFYLCASSSASGQETQYFGPGTRLLVL.

The DNA of the CDR3 is TGTGCCAGCAGCCTCTCGTCGGGGGGGTCGAATGAGCAGTTCTTC. Protein product: CASSLSSGGSNEQFF. The chain links TRBV3-1 (or the pseudogene TRBV3-2) to TRBJ2-1; 8 bases line up with TRBD2. The CDR3 runs to 15 residues. With V trimmed by 4 bases and J by 7 bases, 9 bases remained unmatched. Germline CDR1 and CDR2: LGHDT and YNNKEL (reference sequence).

The chain has TRBV15 and TRBJ2-2; D gene uncertain. The CDR3 loop spans 13 amino acids. V lost 3 bases and J lost 6, with 8 bases in between. Per germline, CDR1 LNHNV and CDR2 YYDKDF (reference sequence). The CDR3 bases are TGTGCCACCAGCAGTAAGGTTCCCGGGGAGCTGTTTTTT. This translates into CATSSKVPGELFF.

The chain employs TRBV24-1 and TRBJ1-1; D is undetermined. V dropped 2 bases and J dropped 1 base, with 4 bases sitting between them. Germline values: CDR1 KGHDR, CDR2 SFDVKD. This CDR3 has 13 amino acids. This CDR3 reads CATSDYGNTEAFF. The CDR3 region has the DNA TGTGCCACCAGTGATTATGGGAACACTGAAGCTTTCTTT.

The sample holds one count of this clone. The genes are TRBV7-2 and TRBJ1-2, with TRBD1 as a possible D gene (5 bases). This CDR3 is built from 15 residues. The germline V gene has CDR1 SGHTA and CDR2 FQGNSA. Trimming shortened V by 6 bases and J by 4 bases, and 18 bases separated the two germline ends. The CDR3 is CASSQEPTGVYGYTF. CDR3 in DNA: TGTGCCAGCAGTCAAGAGCCCACAGGTGTCTATGGCTACACCTTC.

The V and J genes are TRBV30 and TRBJ2-7, with TRBD1 matching over 7 bases. From germline, CDR1 is GTSNPN and CDR2 SVGIG (reference sequence). This CDR3 is 15 amino acids long. V dropped 1 base and J dropped 0; count of bases not matched to a gene: 6. The CDR3 loop is CAWSAGQSSSYEQYF. CDR3 in DNA: TGTGCCTGGAGTGCGGGACAGTCGAGCTCCTACGAGCAGTACTTC.

This clone appeared a single time. The genes are TRBV5-4 and TRBJ1-2; 9 nucleotides match TRBD1. Germline CDR1 SGHNT, CDR2 YYREEE (reference sequence). This CDR3 has 16 residues. V trimming: 3 bases; J trimming: 4 bases; junction bases outside the gene matches: 10. CDR3 residues: CASSSPPGQGPYGYTF. The DNA of the CDR3 is TGTGCCAGCAGCTCCCCACCGGGACAGGGCCCCTATGGCTACACCTTC.

The chain couples TRBV19 to TRBJ1-2, with TRBD1 matching 7 bases. J lost 2 bases, V lost 6 bases, and 6 bases had no gene match. CDR1 LNHDA and CDR2 SQIVND come from the germline V gene (reference sequence). The CDR3 consists of 14 residues. The CDR3 DNA reads TGTGCCAGTAGACGGGACAGCGAAAACTATGGCTACACCTTC. This translates into CASRRDSENYGYTF.